This T cell receptor beta chain stems from a study of blood T cell repertoires in COVID-19. The germline V gene encodes CDR1 KGHSH and CDR2 LQKENI. V trimming: 3 bases; J trimming: 5 bases; junction bases outside the gene matches: 5. This CDR3 comprises 14 residues. Profiling relied on immunoSEQ multiplex PCR, and the TCRdb table lists in-frame clones only, not all of them. The data contain 200,000 to 250,000 clones, around 85% of them singletons. The sequenced sample was peripheral blood. The genes are TRBV18 and TRBJ1-1, with 8 bases lining up with TRBD1. This clonotype originated in a woman between 25 and 40 years old who had recovered from COVID-19. The CDR3 DNA follows: TGTGCCAGCTCACCCCAGGGGGCGGGAACTGAAGCTTTCTTT. The encoded protein is CASSPQGAGTEAFF.